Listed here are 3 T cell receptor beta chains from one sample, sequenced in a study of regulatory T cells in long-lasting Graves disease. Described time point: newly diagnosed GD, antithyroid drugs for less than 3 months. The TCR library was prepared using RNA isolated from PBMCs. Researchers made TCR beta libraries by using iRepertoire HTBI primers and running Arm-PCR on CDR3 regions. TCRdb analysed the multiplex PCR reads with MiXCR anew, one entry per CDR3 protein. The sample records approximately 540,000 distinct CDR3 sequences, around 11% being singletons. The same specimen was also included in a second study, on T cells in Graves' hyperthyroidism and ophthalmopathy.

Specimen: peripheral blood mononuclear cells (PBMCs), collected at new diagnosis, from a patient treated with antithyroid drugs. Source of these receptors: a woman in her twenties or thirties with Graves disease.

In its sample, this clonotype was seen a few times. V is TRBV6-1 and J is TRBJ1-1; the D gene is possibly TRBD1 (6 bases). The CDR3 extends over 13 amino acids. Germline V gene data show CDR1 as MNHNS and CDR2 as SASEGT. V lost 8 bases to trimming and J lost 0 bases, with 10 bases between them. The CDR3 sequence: CASLGHLNTEAFF. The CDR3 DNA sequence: TGTGCCAGCCTGGGACACTTGAACACTGAAGCTTTCTTT.

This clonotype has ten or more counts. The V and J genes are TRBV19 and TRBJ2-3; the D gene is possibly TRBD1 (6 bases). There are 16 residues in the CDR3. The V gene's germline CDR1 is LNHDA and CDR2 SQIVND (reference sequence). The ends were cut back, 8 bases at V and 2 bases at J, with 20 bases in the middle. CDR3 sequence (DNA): TGTGCCAGTCGGCTCCGTGAGAGGGGGAACACAGATACGCAGTATTTT. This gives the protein CASRLRERGNTDTQYF.

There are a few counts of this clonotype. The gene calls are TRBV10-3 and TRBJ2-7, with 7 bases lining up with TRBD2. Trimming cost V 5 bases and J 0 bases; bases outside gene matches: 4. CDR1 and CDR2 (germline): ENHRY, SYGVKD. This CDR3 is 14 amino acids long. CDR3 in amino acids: CAISLAGGSYEQYF. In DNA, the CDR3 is TGTGCCATCAGTTTAGCGGGCGGCTCCTACGAGCAGTACTTC.